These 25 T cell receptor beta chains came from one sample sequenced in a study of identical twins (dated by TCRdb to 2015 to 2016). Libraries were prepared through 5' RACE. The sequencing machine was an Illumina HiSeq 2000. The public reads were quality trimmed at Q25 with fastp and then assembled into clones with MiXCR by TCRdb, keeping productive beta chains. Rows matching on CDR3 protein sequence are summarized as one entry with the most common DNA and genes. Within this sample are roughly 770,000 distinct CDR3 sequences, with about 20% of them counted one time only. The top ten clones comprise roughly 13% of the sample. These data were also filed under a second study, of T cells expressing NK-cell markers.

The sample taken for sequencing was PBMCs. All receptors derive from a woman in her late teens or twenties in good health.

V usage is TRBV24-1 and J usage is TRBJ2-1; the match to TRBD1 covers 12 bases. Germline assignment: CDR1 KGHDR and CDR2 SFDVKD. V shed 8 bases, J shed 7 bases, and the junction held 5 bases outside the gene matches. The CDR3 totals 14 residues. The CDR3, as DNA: TGTGCCACCATGGGGACAGGGGGCATGAATGAGCAGTTCTTC. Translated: CATMGTGGMNEQFF.

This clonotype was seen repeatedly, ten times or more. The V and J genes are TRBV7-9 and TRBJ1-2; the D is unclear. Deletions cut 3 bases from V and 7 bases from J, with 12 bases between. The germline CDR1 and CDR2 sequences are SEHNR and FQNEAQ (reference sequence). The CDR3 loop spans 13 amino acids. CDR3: CASSFLSSGGYTF. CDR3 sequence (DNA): TGTGCCAGCAGCTTTCTGAGTAGCGGTGGCTACACCTTC. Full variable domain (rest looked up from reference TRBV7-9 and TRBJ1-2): DTGVSQNPRHKITKRGQNVTFRCDPISEHNRLYWYRQTLGQGPEFLTYFQNEAQLEKSRLLSDRFSAERPKGSFSTLEIQRTEQGDSAMYLCASSFLSSGGYTFGSGTRLTVV.

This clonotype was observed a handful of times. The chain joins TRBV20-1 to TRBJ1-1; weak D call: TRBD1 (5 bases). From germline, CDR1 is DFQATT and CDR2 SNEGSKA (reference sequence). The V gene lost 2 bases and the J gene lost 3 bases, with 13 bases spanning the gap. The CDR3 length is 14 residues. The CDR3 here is CSARLMGGDTEAFF. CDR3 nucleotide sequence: TGCAGTGCTAGACTAATGGGGGGGGACACTGAAGCTTTCTTT.

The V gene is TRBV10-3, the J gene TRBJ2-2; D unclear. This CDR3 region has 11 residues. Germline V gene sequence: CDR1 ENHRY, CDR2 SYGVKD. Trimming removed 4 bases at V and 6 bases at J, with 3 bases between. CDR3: CAISAPGELFF. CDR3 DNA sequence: TGTGCCATCAGTGCCCCCGGGGAGCTGTTTTTT.

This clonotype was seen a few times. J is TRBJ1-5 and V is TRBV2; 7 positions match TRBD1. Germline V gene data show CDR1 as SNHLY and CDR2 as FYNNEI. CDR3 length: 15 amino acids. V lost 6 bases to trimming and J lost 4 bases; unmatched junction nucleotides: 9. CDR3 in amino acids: CASRAGTASNQPQHF. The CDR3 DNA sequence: TGTGCCAGCAGAGCCGGGACAGCATCTAATCAGCCCCAGCATTTT.

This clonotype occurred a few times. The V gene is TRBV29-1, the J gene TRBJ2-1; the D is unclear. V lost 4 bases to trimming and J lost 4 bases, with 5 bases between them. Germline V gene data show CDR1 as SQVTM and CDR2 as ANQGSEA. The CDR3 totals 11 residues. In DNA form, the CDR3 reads TGCAGCGTTGGCCCTTACAATGAGCAGTTCTTC. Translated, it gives CSVGPYNEQFF.

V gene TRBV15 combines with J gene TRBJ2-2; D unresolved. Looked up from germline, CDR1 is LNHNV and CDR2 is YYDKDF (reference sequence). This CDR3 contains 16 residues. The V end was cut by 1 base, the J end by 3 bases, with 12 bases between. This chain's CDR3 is CATSRGTLVDTGELFF. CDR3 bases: TGTGCCACCAGCAGAGGGACCCTTGTCGACACCGGGGAGCTGTTTTTT.

CDR3: CATNGAGGVNEQYF. The CDR3, as DNA: TGTGCCACCAACGGGGCCGGGGGAGTAAACGAGCAGTACTTC. The chain combines TRBV6-1 with TRBJ2-7, with a possible D match to TRBD2 (6 bases). V gave up 10 bases and J gave up 5 bases, with 21 bases separating them. Germline V gene sequence: CDR1 MNHNS, CDR2 SASEGT. This CDR3 is built from 14 residues.

CDR3 coding DNA: TGTGCCACCAGCAGAGTCAGAGGCGGGGGGACAGATACGCAGTATTTT. Protein product: CATSRVRGGGTDTQYF. This rearrangement joins TRBV15 to TRBJ2-3; 8 positions agree with TRBD2. Germline V CDR1 and CDR2: LNHNV, YYDKDF (reference sequence). Losses at the gene ends were 1 base for V and 3 bases for J; bases not matched to a gene: 6. The CDR3 has 16 amino acids.

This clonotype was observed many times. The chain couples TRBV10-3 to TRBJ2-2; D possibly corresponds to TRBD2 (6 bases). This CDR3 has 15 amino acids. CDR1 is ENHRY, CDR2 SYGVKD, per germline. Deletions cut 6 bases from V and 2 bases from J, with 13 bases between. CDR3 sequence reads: CAISAGTQNTGELFF. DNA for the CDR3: TGTGCCATCAGCGCCGGGACTCAAAACACCGGGGAGCTGTTTTTT.

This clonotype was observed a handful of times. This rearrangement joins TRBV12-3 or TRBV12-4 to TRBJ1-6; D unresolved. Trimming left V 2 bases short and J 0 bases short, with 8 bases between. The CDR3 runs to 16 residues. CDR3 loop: CASSLRRSSYNSPLHF. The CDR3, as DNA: TGTGCCAGCAGTTTACGCAGAAGCTCCTATAATTCACCCCTCCACTTT.

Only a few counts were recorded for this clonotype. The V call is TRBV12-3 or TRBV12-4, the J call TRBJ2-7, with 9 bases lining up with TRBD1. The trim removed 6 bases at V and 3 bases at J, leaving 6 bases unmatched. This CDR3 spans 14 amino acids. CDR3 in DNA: TGTGCCAGCAGCGGGCCGGGACAGGGCTACGAGCAGTACTTC. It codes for CASSGPGQGYEQYF.

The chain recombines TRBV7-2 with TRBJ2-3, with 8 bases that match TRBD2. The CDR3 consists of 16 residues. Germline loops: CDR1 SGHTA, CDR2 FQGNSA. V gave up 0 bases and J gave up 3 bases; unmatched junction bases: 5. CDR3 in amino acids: CASSLAQRELTDTQYF. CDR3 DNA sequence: TGTGCCAGCAGCTTAGCCCAGCGGGAGTTAACAGATACGCAGTATTTT. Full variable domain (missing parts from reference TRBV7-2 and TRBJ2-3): GAGVSQSPSNKVTEKGKDVELRCDPISGHTALYWYRQSLGQGLEFLIYFQGNSAPDKSGLPSDRFSAERTGGSVSTLTIQRTQQEDSAVYLCASSLAQRELTDTQYFGPGTRLTVL.

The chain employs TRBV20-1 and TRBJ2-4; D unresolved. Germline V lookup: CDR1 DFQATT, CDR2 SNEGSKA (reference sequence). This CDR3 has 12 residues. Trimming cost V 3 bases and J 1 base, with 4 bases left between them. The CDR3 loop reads CSASSAKNIQYF. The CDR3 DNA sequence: TGCAGTGCTAGTAGCGCCAAAAACATTCAGTACTTC.

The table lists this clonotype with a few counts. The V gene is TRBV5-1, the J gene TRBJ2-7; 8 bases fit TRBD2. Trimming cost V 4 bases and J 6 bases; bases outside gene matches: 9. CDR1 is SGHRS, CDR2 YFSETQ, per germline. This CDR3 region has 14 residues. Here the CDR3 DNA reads TGCGCCAGCAGCGATGGGACTAGAGGCGTCGAGCAGTACTTC. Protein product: CASSDGTRGVEQYF.

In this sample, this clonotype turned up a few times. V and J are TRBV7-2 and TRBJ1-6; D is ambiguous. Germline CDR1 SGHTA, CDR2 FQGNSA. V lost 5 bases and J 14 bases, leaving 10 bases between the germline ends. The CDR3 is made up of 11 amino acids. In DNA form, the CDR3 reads TGTGCCAGCAGCCAATATATAGCCCTCCACTTT. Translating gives CASSQYIALHF.

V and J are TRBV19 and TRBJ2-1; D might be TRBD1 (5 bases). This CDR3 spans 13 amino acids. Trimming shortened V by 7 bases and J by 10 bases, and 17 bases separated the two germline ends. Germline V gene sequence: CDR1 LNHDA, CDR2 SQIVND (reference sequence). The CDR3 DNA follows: TGTGCCAGTACCGCGCAGGGAATTGGAGAGCAGTTCTTC. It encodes CASTAQGIGEQFF.

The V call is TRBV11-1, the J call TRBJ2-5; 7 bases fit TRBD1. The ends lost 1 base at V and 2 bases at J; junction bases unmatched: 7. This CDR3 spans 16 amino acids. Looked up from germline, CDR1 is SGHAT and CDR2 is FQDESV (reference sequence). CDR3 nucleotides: TGTGCCAGCAGCTTAGGCCCGGGACAGCTTCAAGAGACCCAGTACTTC. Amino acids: CASSLGPGQLQETQYF.

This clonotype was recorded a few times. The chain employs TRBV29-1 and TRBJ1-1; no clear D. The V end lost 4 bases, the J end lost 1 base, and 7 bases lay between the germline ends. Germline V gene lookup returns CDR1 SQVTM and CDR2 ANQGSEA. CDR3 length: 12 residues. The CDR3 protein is CSVVAQNTEAFF. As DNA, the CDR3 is TGCAGCGTTGTTGCTCAGAACACTGAAGCTTTCTTT.

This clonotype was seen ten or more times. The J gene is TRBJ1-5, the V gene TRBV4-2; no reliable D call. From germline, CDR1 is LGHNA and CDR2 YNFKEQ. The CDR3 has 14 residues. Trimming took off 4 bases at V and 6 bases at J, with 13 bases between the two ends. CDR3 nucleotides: TGTGCCAGCAGCCCGTCGGGCGGTTTTCAGCCCCAGCATTTT. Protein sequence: CASSPSGGFQPQHF.

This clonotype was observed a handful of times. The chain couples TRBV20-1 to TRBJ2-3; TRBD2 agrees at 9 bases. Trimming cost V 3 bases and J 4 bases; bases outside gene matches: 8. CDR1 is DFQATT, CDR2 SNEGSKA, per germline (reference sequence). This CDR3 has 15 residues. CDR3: CSASPAGGPPDTQYF. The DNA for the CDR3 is TGCAGTGCTAGTCCCGCGGGAGGGCCGCCAGATACGCAGTATTTT.

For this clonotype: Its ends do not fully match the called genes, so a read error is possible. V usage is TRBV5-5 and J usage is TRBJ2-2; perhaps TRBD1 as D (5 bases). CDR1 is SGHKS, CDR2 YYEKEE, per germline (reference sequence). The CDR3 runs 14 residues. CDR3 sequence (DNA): TGTGCCAGCAGCCCAGGGCTGAACAGCGGGGAGCTGTTTTTT. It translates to CASSPGLNSGELFF.

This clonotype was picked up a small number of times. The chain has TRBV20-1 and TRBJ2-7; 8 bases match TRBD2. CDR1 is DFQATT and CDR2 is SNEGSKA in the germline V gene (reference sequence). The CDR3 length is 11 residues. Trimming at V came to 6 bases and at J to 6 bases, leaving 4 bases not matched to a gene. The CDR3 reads CSATGGVEQYF. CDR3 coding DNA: TGCAGTGCAACGGGGGGGGTCGAGCAGTACTTC.

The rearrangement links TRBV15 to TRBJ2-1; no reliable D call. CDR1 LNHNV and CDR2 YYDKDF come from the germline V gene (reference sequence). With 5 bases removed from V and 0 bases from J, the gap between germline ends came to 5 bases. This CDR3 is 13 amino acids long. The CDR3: CATSFLSYNEQFF. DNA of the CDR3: TGTGCCACCAGCTTTCTCTCCTACAATGAGCAGTTCTTC.

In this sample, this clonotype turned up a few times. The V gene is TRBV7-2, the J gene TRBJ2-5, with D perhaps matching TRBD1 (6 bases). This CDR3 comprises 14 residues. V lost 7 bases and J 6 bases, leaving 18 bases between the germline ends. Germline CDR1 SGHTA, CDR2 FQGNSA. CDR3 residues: CASKRGGSAQTQYF. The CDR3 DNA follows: TGTGCCAGCAAACGAGGGGGTTCCGCTCAGACCCAGTACTTC. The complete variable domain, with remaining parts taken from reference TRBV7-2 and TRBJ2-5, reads GAGVSQSPSNKVTEKGKDVELRCDPISGHTALYWYRQSLGQGLEFLIYFQGNSAPDKSGLPSDRFSAERTGGSVSTLTIQRTQQEDSAVYLCASKRGGSAQTQYFGPGTRLLVL.